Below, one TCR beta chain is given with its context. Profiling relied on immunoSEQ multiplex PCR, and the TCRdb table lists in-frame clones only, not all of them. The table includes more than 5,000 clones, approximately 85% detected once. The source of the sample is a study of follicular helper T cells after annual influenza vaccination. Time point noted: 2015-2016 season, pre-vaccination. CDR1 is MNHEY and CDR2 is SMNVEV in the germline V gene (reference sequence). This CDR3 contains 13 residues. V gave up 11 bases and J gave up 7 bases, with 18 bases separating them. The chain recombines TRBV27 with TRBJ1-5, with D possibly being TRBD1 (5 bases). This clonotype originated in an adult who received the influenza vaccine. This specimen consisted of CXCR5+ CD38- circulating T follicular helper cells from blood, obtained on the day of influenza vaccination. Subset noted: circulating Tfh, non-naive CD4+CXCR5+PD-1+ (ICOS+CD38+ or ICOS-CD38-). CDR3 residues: CALRPGRGQPQHF. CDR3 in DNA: TGTGCCCTTAGGCCGGGACGCGGGCAGCCCCAGCATTTT.